One sample yielded the 27 T cell receptor beta chains listed below, sequenced in a study of T cells expressing NK-cell markers. For each CDR3 protein, TCRdb gives one entry from its re-call of the 5' RACE reads, without DNA. This table lists approximately 550,000 distinct CDR3 sequences. Input material: blood T cells: a sorted CD56 or NKG2C T cell subset, CD4+ or CD8+ T cells, or bulk PBMC T cells (not recorded which). Receptor source: a man younger than 30 in good health.

This chain joins TRBV7-9 and TRBJ2-5; TCRdb gives TRBD1 as the D gene, but with no DNA this cannot be confirmed. CDR1 is SEHNR, CDR2 FQNEAQ, per germline (reference sequence). The CDR3 covers 17 residues. The CDR3 sequence: CASSISDWAGQQETQYF. Supplemented by reference TRBV7-9 and TRBJ2-5, the full variable domain reads DTGVSQNPRHKITKRGQNVTFRCDPISEHNRLYWYRQTLGQGPEFLTYFQNEAQLEKSRLLSDRFSAERPKGSFSTLEIQRTEQGDSAMYLCASSISDWAGQQETQYFGPGTRLLVL.

The CDR3: CASSRQMAWSGANVLTF. This chain uses TRBV7-2 with TRBJ2-6; TCRdb gives TRBD1 as the D gene, but with no DNA this cannot be confirmed. The CDR3 runs to 17 residues. Germline V lookup: CDR1 SGHTA, CDR2 FQGNSA.

CDR3 region: CASSIQYNYGYTF. V gene TRBV5-5 combines with J gene TRBJ1-2. Germline V gene sequence: CDR1 SGHKS, CDR2 YYEKEE (reference sequence). The CDR3 is made up of 13 amino acids. Combining the CDR3 with reference TRBV5-5 and TRBJ1-2 gives the whole variable domain DAGVTQSPTHLIKTRGQQVTLRCSPISGHKSVSWYQQVLGQGPQFIFQYYEKEERGRGNFPDRFSARQFPNYSSELNVNALLLGDSALYLCASSIQYNYGYTFGSGTRLTVV.

The J gene is TRBJ2-2, the V gene TRBV5-1; TCRdb returns TRBD2, unconfirmable since there is no DNA. Germline loops: CDR1 SGHRS, CDR2 YFSETQ. This CDR3 is 14 amino acids long. CDR3 sequence reads: CASSILAESGELFF.

The CDR3 reads CATSRGLGQTSTDTQYF. The chain uses TRBV15 and TRBJ2-3; TCRdb picks TRBD1, but there is no DNA to check that call. From germline, CDR1 is LNHNV and CDR2 YYDKDF (reference sequence). This CDR3 is built from 17 residues.

This rearrangement joins TRBV12-3 or TRBV12-4 to TRBJ2-3; the TCRdb call, TRBD2, lacks DNA for checking. This CDR3 has 16 residues. Here the CDR3 reads CASTSVSGRGPDTQYF.

V and J are TRBV20-1 and TRBJ2-3; without DNA, the TCRdb call of TRBD1 cannot be checked. There are 13 residues in the CDR3. Germline V gene data show CDR1 as DFQATT and CDR2 as SNEGSKA (reference sequence). The CDR3 spells CSASTRDVDTQYF.

This chain uses TRBV3-1 with TRBJ2-7; TCRdb indicates TRBD1, and absent DNA this call remains unverified. The CDR3 covers 16 residues. CDR1 is LGHDT, CDR2 YNNKEL, per germline (reference sequence). This CDR3 reads CASSPPGRAGSYEQYF.

The chain is built from TRBV5-1 and TRBJ2-1; without DNA, the TCRdb call of TRBD2 cannot be checked. In germline, CDR1 is SGHRS, CDR2 YFSETQ. The CDR3 is 19 residues long. Here the CDR3 reads CASSISIWLAREGPNEQFF.

The chain couples TRBV29-1 to TRBJ1-1. There are 14 residues in the CDR3. Germline V lookup: CDR1 SQVTM, CDR2 ANQGSEA. The CDR3 spells CSVEDHRAGTEAFF. The whole variable domain, filled in from reference TRBV29-1 and TRBJ1-1, reads SAVISQKPSRDICQRGTSLTIQCQVDSQVTMMFWYRQQPGQSLTLIATANQGSEATYESGFVIDKFPISRPNLTFSTLTVSNMSPEDSSIYLCSVEDHRAGTEAFFGQGTRLTVV.

CDR3 amino acids: CASSFSAEPLNGQYF. V gene TRBV7-9 combines with J gene TRBJ2-7; TCRdb's assignment of TRBD2 cannot be checked, as there is no DNA. This CDR3 region has 15 residues. The V gene's germline CDR1 is SEHNR and CDR2 FQNEAQ (reference sequence).

The CDR3 spells CSASGQDPTYEQYF. V usage is TRBV20-1 and J usage is TRBJ2-7. The CDR3 is made up of 14 amino acids. Germline V CDR1 and CDR2: DFQATT, SNEGSKA (reference sequence).

The chain has TRBV6-5 and TRBJ2-7; TCRdb selects TRBD2, and the lack of DNA leaves this call unchecked. Germline CDR1 reads MNHEY; CDR2 reads SVGAGI. This CDR3 region has 15 residues. CDR3 sequence: CASSPSLAGGREQYF.

The genes are TRBV24-1 and TRBJ2-1; absent DNA, TCRdb's TRBD1 call cannot be checked. The germline V gene has CDR1 KGHDR and CDR2 SFDVKD. The CDR3 runs to 13 residues. The CDR3: CATDSGSGNEQFF.

The chain recombines TRBV20-1 with TRBJ2-7; TCRdb selects TRBD1, and the lack of DNA leaves this call unchecked. This CDR3 is 16 amino acids long. The germline gives CDR1 DFQATT, CDR2 SNEGSKA (reference sequence). The CDR3 reads CSAREGLGDREDEQYF.

The V call is TRBV6-5, the J call TRBJ1-6; there is no DNA to check the TCRdb D call of TRBD1. The CDR3 totals 14 residues. Germline V gives CDR1 MNHEY, CDR2 SVGAGI. CDR3 region: CASSYQGAGSPLHF.

The chain carries TRBV11-2 and TRBJ1-6. Germline assignment: CDR1 SGHAT and CDR2 FQNNGV. The CDR3 consists of 19 residues. CDR3 loop: CASSLDYRTASSYNSPLHF.

The rearrangement uses TRBV12-3 or TRBV12-4 and TRBJ2-2; TCRdb indicates TRBD2, and absent DNA this call remains unverified. The CDR3 contains 14 residues. This CDR3 reads CASSVPSYTGELFF.

The chain recombines TRBV12-3 or TRBV12-4 with TRBJ1-6; TCRdb designates TRBD1, a call that cannot be tested without DNA. The CDR3 sequence is 15 residues long. The CDR3 loop reads CASSLAGTANSPLHF.

This chain uses TRBV27 with TRBJ2-2. The CDR3 is 15 residues long. In germline, CDR1 is MNHEY, CDR2 SMNVEV (reference sequence). The CDR3 region is CASSLYGENTGELFF.

The chain employs TRBV28 and TRBJ2-2. CDR3 size: 16 residues. CDR1 and CDR2 (germline): MDHEN, SYDVKM. The CDR3 spells CASSLFRGVNTGELFF.

V gene TRBV28 combines with J gene TRBJ2-3; TCRdb's D gene call, TRBD2, goes unchecked for lack of DNA. Germline V CDR1 and CDR2: MDHEN, SYDVKM. The CDR3 has 15 residues. Here the CDR3 reads CASRIPGLPTDTQYF.

The chain links TRBV20-1 to TRBJ2-1; TCRdb outputs TRBD2, but without DNA this stays unchecked. This CDR3 region has 14 residues. Germline values: CDR1 DFQATT, CDR2 SNEGSKA (reference sequence). CDR3 region: CSAPRATSGREQFF.

This chain joins TRBV14 and TRBJ2-5; TCRdb designates TRBD2, a call that cannot be tested without DNA. The CDR3 is made up of 16 amino acids. Germline V CDR1 and CDR2: SGHDN, FVKESK. The CDR3 sequence is CASSQGLAGVGETQYF.

The chain carries TRBV11-2 and TRBJ1-2. The CDR3 sequence is 15 residues long. Germline loops: CDR1 SGHAT, CDR2 FQNNGV. The CDR3 here is CASSFRQEANYGYTF.

The chain carries TRBV3-1 and TRBJ2-5; TCRdb's assignment of TRBD1 cannot be checked, as there is no DNA. The germline V gene has CDR1 LGHDT and CDR2 YNNKEL (reference sequence). The CDR3 sequence is 17 residues long. The CDR3 loop is CASSQDWGRERGGTQYF.

V gene TRBV12-3 or TRBV12-4 combines with J gene TRBJ2-5; TCRdb's assignment of TRBD2 cannot be checked, as there is no DNA. This CDR3 contains 15 residues. The chain's CDR3 is CASSLARKREETQYF.